This T cell receptor beta chain was identified in a study of cytotoxic CD8 clonotypes in ibrutinib-treated CLL. Study-wide points: At progression, clonality fell back toward baseline after rising at ibrutinib response.

This clone was observed a handful of times. The antigen is unknown. The CDR3 is 10 residues long. V lost 3 bases, J lost 9 bases, and 6 bases lay in between. CDR1 is DFQATT and CDR2 is SNEGSKA in the germline V gene (reference sequence). Generated by immunoSEQ multiplex PCR, the TCRdb table keeps only in-frame clones and is missing some. The table records under 300,000 clones, about three quarters of them present only once. The chain recombines TRBV20-1 with TRBJ2-4; no definite D call. The sample here was PBMCs, taken after 24 months of ibrutinib treatment. The TCR originated in a human donor with chronic lymphocytic leukemia. This chain's CDR3 is CSASWGIQYF. DNA for the CDR3: TGCAGTGCTAGTTGGGGCATTCAGTACTTC.